The 22 T cell receptor beta chains below come from one sample, sequenced in a study of a mutant IDH1 vaccine in newly diagnosed glioma. The assay was immunoSEQ multiplex PCR, and TCRdb's table has in-frame clones only and misses some. The data contain about 72,000 clones, approximately 80% of them singletons. These TCRs are of unknown antigen specificity. Time point given: week 23, last vaccination. The vaccine gave 300 ug of a 20-mer mutant IDH1 peptide subcutaneously per dose. Here the sequenced sample was PBMCs, taken from a glioma patient whose treatment included an IDH1 peptide vaccine. These TCRs come from a young man with glioma.

The chain has TRBV28 and TRBJ1-5; 7 nucleotides align to TRBD1. This CDR3 contains 17 residues. The germline V gene encodes CDR1 MDHEN and CDR2 SYDVKM. Unmatched junction bases numbered 19, after V lost 3 bases and J lost 11 bases. The CDR3 nucleotides read TGTGCCAGCAGTTTCCTCCGACAGGGAGAGGGGTATTTAGCCCAGCATTTT. It is translated as CASSFLRQGEGYLAQHF. Full variable domain (rest looked up from reference TRBV28 and TRBJ1-5): DVKVTQSSRYLVKRTGEKVFLECVQDMDHENMFWYRQDPGLGLRLIYFSYDVKMKEKGDIPEGYSVSREKKERFSLILESASTNQTSMYLCASSFLRQGEGYLAQHFGDGTRLSIL.

V is TRBV19 and J is TRBJ1-3, with D perhaps matching TRBD1 (5 bases). The CDR3 loop spans 17 amino acids. Germline V gives CDR1 LNHDA, CDR2 SQIVND (reference sequence). V was trimmed by 1 base and J by 3 bases, leaving 16 bases between them. This CDR3 is CASSIAGQGPGGNTIYF. DNA of the CDR3: TGTGCCAGTAGTATAGCCGGGCAGGGCCCGGGTGGAAACACCATATATTTT. Looking up the rest from reference TRBV19 and TRBJ1-3 gives the full variable domain: DGGITQSPKYLFRKEGQNVTLSCEQNLNHDAMYWYRQDPGQGLRLIYYSQIVNDFQKGDIAEGYSVSREKKESFPLTVTSAQKNPTAFYLCASSIAGQGPGGNTIYFGEGSWLTVV.

This clone was seen a single time. The V gene is TRBV5-6, the J gene TRBJ2-1; D is possibly TRBD2 (6 bases). This CDR3 is 15 amino acids long. With 4 bases removed from V and 6 bases from J, the gap between germline ends came to 17 bases. CDR1 is SGHDT, CDR2 YYEEEE, per germline. The CDR3 here is CASSRVASDRNEQFF. DNA for the CDR3: TGTGCCAGCAGCCGCGTGGCTAGCGATCGCAATGAGCAGTTCTTC.

V gene TRBV14 combines with J gene TRBJ2-3; perhaps TRBD2 as D (6 bases). Trimming left V 0 bases short and J 4 bases short, with 17 bases between. The CDR3 is 17 residues long. Germline V gives CDR1 SGHDN, CDR2 FVKESK. CDR3 nucleotide sequence: TGTGCCAGCAGCCAAGAGTTGTTAGCGGAGGTGGCAGATACGCAGTATTTT. Encoded protein: CASSQELLAEVADTQYF.

V is TRBV5-1 and J is TRBJ1-1; TRBD1 is a possible D gene (6 bases). Germline loops: CDR1 SGHRS, CDR2 YFSETQ. The V and J ends lost 0 bases and 5 bases respectively, with 11 bases between them. The CDR3 runs 14 residues. The CDR3 spells CASSLGGAKTEAFF. CDR3 nucleotides: TGCGCCAGCAGCTTGGGGGGGGCGAAGACTGAAGCTTTCTTT.

The chain has TRBV6-5 and TRBJ1-2; D unresolved. The CDR3 sequence is 13 residues long. The V end lost 10 bases, the J end lost 4 bases, and 16 bases lay between the germline ends. Germline CDR1 and CDR2: MNHEY and SVGAGI. The CDR3 region has the DNA TGTGCCACCTCGTCCGAGGGTTTCTATGGCTACACCTTC. It encodes CATSSEGFYGYTF.

The chain employs TRBV11-2 and TRBJ1-2; possible D gene TRBD1, 6 bases. With 5 bases removed from V and 2 bases from J, the gap between germline ends came to 12 bases. This CDR3 comprises 14 residues. The germline V gene encodes CDR1 SGHAT and CDR2 FQNNGV. The CDR3, as DNA: TGTGCCAGCAGCCCACGAGGGGGAAACTATGGCTACACCTTC. It encodes CASSPRGGNYGYTF.

V is TRBV27 and J is TRBJ2-7; 9 nucleotides match TRBD2. CDR3 length equals 14 residues. With V trimmed by 5 bases and J by 1 base, 3 bases remained unmatched. Germline loops: CDR1 MNHEY, CDR2 SMNVEV (reference sequence). The chain's CDR3 is CASSAGLASYEQYF. CDR3 nucleotides: TGTGCCAGCAGTGCGGGACTAGCTTCCTACGAGCAGTACTTC.

The chain carries TRBV28 and TRBJ1-1, with D maybe TRBD1 (5 bases). Germline values: CDR1 MDHEN, CDR2 SYDVKM. CDR3 length: 15 residues. The ends were cut back, 2 bases at V and 1 base at J, with 11 bases in the middle. CDR3 amino acids: CASSLRWRGNTEAFF. As DNA, the CDR3 is TGTGCCAGCAGTTTACGATGGAGGGGGAACACTGAAGCTTTCTTT.

The chain joins TRBV2 to TRBJ2-5, with a possible D match to TRBD2 (7 bases). The CDR3 contains 14 residues. Trimming took 9 bases from V and 5 from J, leaving 19 bases between them. Germline assignment: CDR1 SNHLY and CDR2 FYNNEI. The DNA of the CDR3 is TGTGCCAGGACGTCCCGGGGGGCCGGGGAGACCCAGTACTTC. This encodes CARTSRGAGETQYF.

The chain employs TRBV19 and TRBJ2-6; 10 nucleotides align to TRBD2. CDR3 size: 17 residues. Germline V CDR1 and CDR2: LNHDA, SQIVND (reference sequence). V shed 8 bases and J 1 base; nucleotides not matched to a gene: 8. CDR3 region: CASCQLAGLSGANVLTF. In DNA form, the CDR3 reads TGTGCCAGTTGCCAACTAGCGGGGTTATCTGGGGCCAACGTCCTGACTTTC.

The genes are TRBV6-6 and TRBJ1-2; D is unclear. This CDR3 has 10 amino acids. CDR1 and CDR2 (germline): MNHNY, SVGAGI (reference sequence). The V end lost 2 bases, the J end lost 6 bases, and 1 base lay between the germline ends. CDR3 DNA sequence: TGTGCCAGCAGTTACGATGGCTACACCTTC. This gives the protein CASSYDGYTF.

This clone was counted a few times. The CDR3 here is CASSGGWEQGLATEAFF. The DNA for the CDR3 is TGTGCCAGCAGCGGGGGGTGGGAACAGGGGTTGGCCACTGAAGCTTTCTTT. The chain has TRBV9 and TRBJ1-1, with 7 nucleotides matching TRBD1. The CDR3 covers 17 residues. Germline values: CDR1 SGDLS, CDR2 YYNGEE. Germline trimming cut 3 bases from V and 4 bases from J; bases unmatched to any gene: 15.

This sequence joins TRBV6-6 and TRBJ1-4; possible D gene TRBD1, 6 bases. CDR1 and CDR2 (germline): MNHNY, SVGAGI (reference sequence). V lost 2 bases, J lost 6 bases, and 10 bases lay in between. The CDR3 is made up of 14 amino acids. The CDR3 protein is CASSYPGGYEKLFF. CDR3 nucleotides: TGTGCCAGCAGTTACCCCGGGGGCTATGAAAAACTGTTTTTT.

The V gene is TRBV29-1, the J gene TRBJ2-7, with TRBD2 matching over 7 bases. This CDR3 has 13 residues. V was pared by 4 bases and J by 3 bases, with 6 bases of the junction left unmatched. CDR1 SQVTM and CDR2 ANQGSEA come from the germline V gene. The CDR3 is CSVVREGRYEQYF. CDR3 nucleotide sequence: TGCAGCGTTGTGAGGGAGGGCCGCTACGAGCAGTACTTC.

V and J are TRBV7-9 and TRBJ1-1, with TRBD1 as a possible D gene (6 bases). V lost 5 bases, J lost 5 bases, and 12 bases lay in between. The CDR3 covers 13 residues. Germline assignment: CDR1 SEHNR and CDR2 FQNEAQ (reference sequence). The CDR3: CASSPGRGTEAFF. CDR3 coding DNA: TGTGCCAGCAGCCCGGGGAGGGGGACTGAAGCTTTCTTT.

The genes are TRBV30 and TRBJ1-6; D not certain. The CDR3 is made up of 12 amino acids. V was pared by 2 bases and J by 11 bases, with 10 bases between. Germline V CDR1 and CDR2: GTSNPN, SVGIG (reference sequence). CDR3 in DNA: TGTGCCTGGAGTTTCTCACCTACACCCCTCCACTTT. Translation gives CAWSFSPTPLHF.

V usage is TRBV6-1 and J usage is TRBJ2-2; D remains unclear. The V gene's germline CDR1 is MNHNS and CDR2 SASEGT. The V end lost 6 bases, the J end lost 0 bases, and 11 bases lay between the germline ends. There are 15 residues in the CDR3. The DNA of the CDR3 is TGTGCCAGCAGAATCTGGCAACCGAACACCGGGGAGCTGTTTTTT. This codes for CASRIWQPNTGELFF.

In this sample, this clone turned up once. The gene calls are TRBV27 and TRBJ1-1; 8 nucleotides agree with TRBD1. CDR3 length equals 14 residues. Germline V gene data show CDR1 as MNHEY and CDR2 as SMNVEV (reference sequence). The J segment lost 10 bases and the V segment lost 5 bases, leaving 12 bases of the junction unmatched. The CDR3 DNA reads TGTGCCAGCAGTCCCAGGGGGCGAGCCGGTTCAGCTTTCTTT. It yields the protein CASSPRGRAGSAFF.

The rearrangement uses TRBV18 and TRBJ1-1, with a tentative D call TRBD1 (5 bases). V was clipped by 4 bases and J by 8 bases, with 14 bases between them. Germline-derived CDR1 and CDR2 are KGHSH and LQKENI. This CDR3 has 13 residues. The CDR3 loop reads CASSRSLTAEAFF. CDR3 sequence (DNA): TGTGCCAGCTCACGATCCTTGACAGCCGAAGCTTTCTTT.

The rearrangement links TRBV30 to TRBJ2-3, with 7 bases fitting TRBD2. CDR1 GTSNPN and CDR2 SVGIG come from the germline V gene (reference sequence). This CDR3 contains 21 residues. V was pared by 4 bases and J by 2 bases, with 27 bases of the junction left unmatched. The CDR3 nucleotides are TGTGCCTGGAACCTGCCAGTACCGGGACTACCCTTTGTGAGGTCCACAGATACGCAGTATTTT. It translates to CAWNLPVPGLPFVRSTDTQYF.

The rearrangement uses TRBV7-2 and TRBJ1-1, with 10 bases identical to TRBD1. This CDR3 is built from 16 residues. CDR1 is SGHTA, CDR2 FQGNSA, per germline. Unmatched junction bases numbered 7, after V lost 5 bases and J lost 1 base. In DNA form, the CDR3 reads TGTGCCAGCAGCCCTGGACAGGGGGTGGGGAACACTGAAGCTTTCTTT. Translation: CASSPGQGVGNTEAFF.